One and the same sample provided the 15 T cell receptor beta chains below, sequenced in a study of blood T cell repertoires in COVID-19 (dated by TCRdb to about 2020). Libraries were built with the immunoSEQ multiplex PCR assay. TCRdb mirrors the immuneACCESS table, restricted to in-frame sequences. Some clones are absent from its copies; in checked studies, under half trace to an unresolved V gene, and the reason for the others is unknown. In all, the sample holds 150,000 to 200,000 clones, and over 75% of those were seen once. 4.5% to 7.5% of the sample belongs to the ten largest clones. What was sequenced was PBMCs or T cells enriched from blood (not recorded which). The receptor source for this set is a man in his forties who had recovered from COVID-19.

The chain combines TRBV14 with TRBJ2-1; perhaps TRBD1 as D (5 bases). The CDR3 runs to 14 residues. The V gene lost 8 bases and the J gene lost 4 bases, with 15 bases spanning the gap. The V gene's germline CDR1 is SGHDN and CDR2 FVKESK. As DNA, the CDR3 is TGTGCCAGCGGAAATGACAGTCCTTACAATGAGCAGTTCTTC. As protein: CASGNDSPYNEQFF.

Written as DNA, the CDR3 is TGCGCCAGCAGCGGGGGGGTCGAGGGCCCGGGGACGCAGTATTTT. It encodes CASSGGVEGPGTQYF. The chain joins TRBV5-1 to TRBJ2-3, with 7 bases matching TRBD2. The junction had 14 bases not matched to a gene; V was cut back by 4 bases and J by 9 bases. CDR3 size: 15 residues. Germline V gene data show CDR1 as SGHRS and CDR2 as YFSETQ.

This clone has a handful of counts. The chain recombines TRBV2 with TRBJ2-5, with 13 nucleotides matching TRBD2. The ends lost 4 bases at V and 4 bases at J; junction bases unmatched: 6. The V gene's germline CDR1 is SNHLY and CDR2 FYNNEI. This CDR3 is 16 amino acids long. CDR3 DNA: TGTGCCAGCAGTGGAGGACTAGCGGGGGCGGCAGAGACCCAGTACTTC. This translates into CASSGGLAGAAETQYF.

Comment on this clone: The germline gene is not matched at one end of the junction; a read error may be the cause. J is TRBJ2-3 and V is TRBV4-1; D is perhaps TRBD2 (6 bases). The CDR3 spans 13 residues. CDR1 is MGHRA and CDR2 is YSYEKL in the germline V gene. The CDR3 coding sequence is TGCGCCAGCAGCCAAGTCTTGGCGGGGTTGAAAGATTTT. Translating gives CASSQVLAGLKDF.

This clone was seen a single time. This chain connects TRBV7-9 to TRBJ2-7, with 7 bases matching TRBD1. Trimming at V came to 11 bases and at J to 5 bases, leaving 15 bases not matched to a gene. Germline V gene lookup returns CDR1 SEHNR and CDR2 FQNEAQ (reference sequence). The CDR3 has 14 residues. CDR3 sequence (DNA): TGTGCCGCTAGCCCAGGGGGTCCCCAGGACGAGCAGTACTTC. Protein sequence: CAASPGGPQDEQYF. Supplemented by reference TRBV7-9 and TRBJ2-7, the full variable domain reads DTGVSQNPRHKITKRGQNVTFRCDPISEHNRLYWYRQTLGQGPEFLTYFQNEAQLEKSRLLSDRFSAERPKGSFSTLEIQRTEQGDSAMYLCAASPGGPQDEQYFGPGTRLTVT.

This chain connects TRBV3-1 (or the pseudogene TRBV3-2) to TRBJ2-7; the D is unclear. V lost 1 base and J 5 bases, leaving 15 bases between the germline ends. The CDR3 length is 15 residues. Looked up from germline, CDR1 is LGHDT and CDR2 is YNNKEL (reference sequence). CDR3 in DNA: TGTGCCAGCAGCCAAGTAGGTCGGGTACGTAACGAGCAGTACTTC. This gives the protein CASSQVGRVRNEQYF.

This clone was counted once. This rearrangement joins TRBV4-2 to TRBJ2-3; D remains unclear. V shed 0 bases and J shed 0 bases, with 16 bases lying between them. The CDR3 is 18 residues long. Germline CDR1 reads LGHNA; CDR2 reads YNFKEQ. As DNA, the CDR3 is TGTGCCAGCAGCCAAGAGGTAGTTTCGTCCTCTAGCACAGATACGCAGTATTTT. Its translation is CASSQEVVSSSSTDTQYF.

The chain employs TRBV13 and TRBJ1-1; D unresolved. Germline V gene sequence: CDR1 PRHDT, CDR2 FYEKMQ (reference sequence). V was trimmed by 7 bases and J by 0 bases, leaving 15 bases between them. The CDR3 consists of 15 residues. CDR3 sequence: CASINPRGLNTEAFF. In nucleotides, the CDR3 is TGTGCCAGCATCAACCCTCGCGGGTTGAACACTGAAGCTTTCTTT.

The V call is TRBV7-9, the J call TRBJ2-5, with 7 bases identical to TRBD1. V was clipped by 7 bases and J by 5 bases; unmatched bases: 13. The CDR3 spans 15 residues. Germline V CDR1 and CDR2: SEHNR, FQNEAQ (reference sequence). The CDR3: CASNQKTGREETQYF. The CDR3 region has the DNA TGTGCCAGCAACCAGAAGACAGGGCGTGAGGAGACCCAGTACTTC.

The chain has TRBV9 and TRBJ1-4, with TRBD1 identical over 11 bases. J was trimmed by 13 bases and V by 4 bases; bases with no gene match: 15. Germline V gene sequence: CDR1 SGDLS, CDR2 YYNGEE. There are 16 residues in the CDR3. The CDR3 DNA follows: TGTGCCAGCAGCCCCCATGGGACAGGGGGGCTGAGCGGACTGTTTTTT. This sequence encodes CASSPHGTGGLSGLFF. Based on the CDR3 plus reference TRBV9 and TRBJ1-4, the full variable domain is DSGVTQTPKHLITATGQRVTLRCSPRSGDLSVYWYQQSLDQGLQFLIQYYNGEERAKGNILERFSAQQFPDLHSELNLSSLELGDSALYFCASSPHGTGGLSGLFFGSGTQLSVL.

This sequence joins TRBV27 and TRBJ2-3, with D possibly TRBD2 on 6 matching bases. Germline V CDR1 and CDR2: MNHEY, SMNVEV (reference sequence). This CDR3 region has 17 residues. V lost 2 bases to trimming and J lost 6 bases, with 21 bases between them. The CDR3 spells CASSLRSMGGTHDTQYF. The CDR3 region has the DNA TGTGCCAGCAGTTTACGGTCAATGGGAGGTACTCACGATACGCAGTATTTT.

This chain joins TRBV7-8 and TRBJ2-3, with 7 positions matching TRBD1. After removal of 5 bases from V and 3 bases from J, the junction contained 5 bases not matched to a gene. Per germline, CDR1 SGHVS and CDR2 FQNEAQ. This CDR3 is built from 14 residues. CDR3 bases: TGTGCCAGCAGCCTGACAGGGATTACAGATACGCAGTATTTT. Its translation: CASSLTGITDTQYF.

The chain uses TRBV30 and TRBJ1-1; no reliable D call. This CDR3 comprises 12 residues. Germline V gene sequence: CDR1 GTSNPN, CDR2 SVGIG (reference sequence). Trimming took 5 bases from V and 6 from J, leaving 13 bases between them. The DNA of the CDR3 is TGTGCCTGGGCCAGAGGATCGGCTGAAGCTTTCTTT. It codes for CAWARGSAEAFF.

In regard to this clone: The sample holds other DNA sequences that translate to the same CDR3. The chain combines TRBV2 with TRBJ2-2, with 14 bases fitting TRBD2. Germline trimming cut 6 bases from V and 5 bases from J; bases unmatched to any gene: 5. Germline V gives CDR1 SNHLY, CDR2 FYNNEI. This CDR3 is 16 amino acids long. The CDR3, as DNA: TGTGCCAGCAGGGACCGGACTAGCGGGGGGACCGGGGAGCTGTTTTTT. Translated: CASRDRTSGGTGELFF. The entire variable domain, with the rest obtained from reference TRBV2 and TRBJ2-2, is as follows: EPEVTQTPSHQVTQMGQEVILRCVPISNHLYFYWYRQILGQKVEFLVSFYNNEISEKSEIFDDQFSVERPDGSNFTLKIRSTKLEDSAMYFCASRDRTSGGTGELFFGEGSRLTVL.

The chain recombines TRBV7-3 with TRBJ1-5; D call uncertain. V lost 6 bases, J lost 7 bases, and 7 bases lay in between. The CDR3 runs to 11 residues. Germline CDR1 is SGHTA and CDR2 is FQGTGA. The CDR3 coding sequence is TGTGCCAGCAGTCTCGGGCAGCCCCAGCATTTT. Its protein is CASSLGQPQHF.